The 8 T cell receptor beta chains given below trace back to one sample, sequenced in a study of T cell responses to AZD1222 COVID-19 vaccine. The table came from immunoSEQ multiplex PCR; TCRdb's copy has only in-frame clones and leaves some out. The sample contains approximately 110,000 clones, roughly 88% of which appear only once. The material was peripheral blood, obtained on day 0 of AZD1222 vaccination. These receptor sequences come from an adult in good health.

The chain uses TRBV7-2 and TRBJ2-1; D tentatively reads TRBD1 or TRBD2 (5 bases each). Trimming took off 3 bases at V and 9 bases at J, with 12 bases between the two ends. The CDR3 consists of 13 residues. CDR1 and CDR2 (germline): SGHTA, FQGNSA. Written as DNA, the CDR3 is TGTGCCAGCAGCTTGATAGGGGCGGGTGAGCAGTTCTTC. Translating it yields CASSLIGAGEQFF.

The rearrangement uses TRBV19 and TRBJ1-2; D is unclear. The germline V gene has CDR1 LNHDA and CDR2 SQIVND (reference sequence). Trimming cost V 3 bases and J 8 bases, with 13 bases left between them. This CDR3 has 13 amino acids. CDR3 sequence reads: CASSMTHLGGYTF. The CDR3 region has the DNA TGTGCCAGTAGTATGACCCATCTGGGAGGCTACACCTTC.

Of note for this clone: A read error may explain this, as a much larger clone is one base away. V usage is TRBV11-3 and J usage is TRBJ2-7, with 7 bases lining up with TRBD1. Germline V gene lookup returns CDR1 SGHNT and CDR2 YENEEA. V lost 5 bases, J lost 3 bases, and 4 bases stayed unmatched. The CDR3 covers 13 residues. The CDR3 DNA is TGTGCCAGCAGCCCGGGACAGAGCTACGAGCAGTACTTC. It encodes CASSPGQSYEQYF.

This chain uses TRBV19 with TRBJ1-2, with D maybe TRBD1 (5 bases). The V end was cut by 3 bases, the J end by 4 bases, with 12 bases between. This CDR3 is built from 14 residues. Germline CDR1 reads LNHDA; CDR2 reads SQIVND (reference sequence). CDR3 in DNA: TGTGCCAGTAGTATCCTTCTGGGACCCTATGGCTACACCTTC. Encoded protein: CASSILLGPYGYTF.

The rearrangement links TRBV6-6 to TRBJ1-2; D gene ambiguous. V lost 5 bases, J lost 6 bases, and 22 bases lay in between. The germline V gene has CDR1 MNHNY and CDR2 SVGAGI (reference sequence). The length of the CDR3 is 16 residues. Here the CDR3 reads CASSRGYVSGFDGYTF. In DNA form, the CDR3 reads TGTGCCAGCAGTCGAGGATATGTTTCGGGGTTCGATGGCTACACCTTC.

The chain combines TRBV28 with TRBJ2-1; 9 bases are shared with TRBD2. Per the germline V gene, CDR1 is MDHEN and CDR2 is SYDVKM. The CDR3 length is 18 residues. Trimming removed 3 bases from V and 5 bases from J; junction bases left unmatched: 14. The CDR3 coding sequence is TGTGCCAGCAGTTTTTTATTCCTCACTAGCGGGTCCAACAATGAGCAGTTCTTC. Translating gives CASSFLFLTSGSNNEQFF.

V and J are TRBV2 and TRBJ1-2, with 10 bases aligning to TRBD1. The CDR3 runs 15 residues. With V trimmed by 3 bases and J by 4 bases, 5 bases remained unmatched. Germline V gives CDR1 SNHLY, CDR2 FYNNEI. The DNA for the CDR3 is TGTGCCAGCAGTGATGACAGGGGGCGAAGCTATGGCTACACCTTC. Encoded protein: CASSDDRGRSYGYTF.

This sequence joins TRBV7-9 and TRBJ2-5; 15 bases line up with TRBD2. This CDR3 has 18 residues. Per germline, CDR1 SEHNR and CDR2 FQNEAQ (reference sequence). The trim removed 5 bases at V and 5 bases at J, leaving 12 bases unmatched. The CDR3 here is CASSGRTSGGAVWETQYF. CDR3 DNA: TGTGCCAGCAGCGGCCGGACTAGCGGGGGGGCCGTGTGGGAGACCCAGTACTTC.